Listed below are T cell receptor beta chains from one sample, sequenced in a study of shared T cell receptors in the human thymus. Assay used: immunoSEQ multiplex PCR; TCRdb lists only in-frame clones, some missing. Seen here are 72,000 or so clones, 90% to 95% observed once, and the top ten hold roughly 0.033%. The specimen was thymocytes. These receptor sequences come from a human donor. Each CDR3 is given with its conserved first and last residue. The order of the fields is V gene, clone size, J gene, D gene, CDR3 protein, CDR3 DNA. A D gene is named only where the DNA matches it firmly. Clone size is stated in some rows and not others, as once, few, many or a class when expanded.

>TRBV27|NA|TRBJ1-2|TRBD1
CASSLFRGSDRGDYGYTF
TGTGCCAGCAGTCTATTCCGTGGTTCGGACAGGGGAGACTATGGCTACACCTTC
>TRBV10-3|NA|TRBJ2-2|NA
CAISELAESTGELFF
TGTGCCATCAGTGAATTGGCCGAAAGCACCGGGGAGCTGTTTTTT
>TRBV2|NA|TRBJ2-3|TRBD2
CASSSGGSTDTQYF
TGTGCCAGCAGTAGCGGGGGGAGCACAGATACGCAGTATTTT
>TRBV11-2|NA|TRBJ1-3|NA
CASSLVRRGLVSGNTIYF
TGTGCCAGCAGCTTAGTACGCAGAGGACTCGTCTCTGGAAACACCATATATTTT
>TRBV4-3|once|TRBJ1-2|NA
CASSPLPLIGSYGYTF
TGCGCCAGCAGCCCCCTCCCCCTAATCGGTTCTTATGGCTACACCTTC
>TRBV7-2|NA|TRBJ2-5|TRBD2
CASSRGLADHRQETQYF
TGTGCCAGCAGTAGGGGACTAGCGGACCACCGGCAAGAGACCCAGTACTTC
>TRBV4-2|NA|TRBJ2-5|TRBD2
CASSHPPTSGVQETQYF
TGTGCCAGCAGCCATCCCCCGACTAGCGGGGTGCAAGAGACCCAGTACTTC
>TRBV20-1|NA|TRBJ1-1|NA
CSAIGWGGAFF
TGCAGTGCTATTGGTTGGGGGGGAGCTTTCTTT
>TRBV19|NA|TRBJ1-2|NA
CASSIRVGFPDGYTF
TGTGCCAGTAGTATCCGCGTAGGGTTCCCGGATGGCTACACCTTC
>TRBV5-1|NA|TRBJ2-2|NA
CASSLEGLWGTGELFF
TGCGCCAGCAGCTTGGAGGGGCTTTGGGGCACCGGGGAGCTGTTTTTT
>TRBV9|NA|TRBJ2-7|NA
CASSAQTDYHEQYF
TGTGCCAGCAGCGCCCAAACAGACTACCACGAGCAGTACTTC
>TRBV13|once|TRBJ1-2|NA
CASSLGGVGSIYGYTF
TGTGCCAGCAGCTTAGGTGGGGTGGGGAGTATCTATGGCTACACCTTC
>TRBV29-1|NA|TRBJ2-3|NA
CSVTPPTDTQYF
TGCAGCGTTACACCCCCCACAGATACGCAGTATTTT
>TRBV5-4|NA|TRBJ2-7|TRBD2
CASSSKPGLAGPQYEQYF
TGTGCCAGCAGCTCCAAACCGGGACTAGCGGGGCCCCAATACGAGCAGTACTTC
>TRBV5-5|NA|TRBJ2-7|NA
CASSPPVAYEQYF
TGTGCCAGCAGCCCACCGGTCGCCTACGAGCAGTACTTC
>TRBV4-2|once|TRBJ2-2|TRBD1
CASSQDHRGLNTGELFF
TGTGCCAGCAGCCAAGATCACAGGGGGCTTAACACCGGGGAGCTGTTTTTT
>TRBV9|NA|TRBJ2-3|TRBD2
CASSEGLAGGSSTDTQYF
TGTGCCAGCAGCGAGGGACTAGCGGGGGGATCCAGCACAGATACGCAGTATTTT
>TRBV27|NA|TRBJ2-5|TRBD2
CASSSNGTSGQETQYF
TGTGCCAGCAGCTCCAACGGGACTAGCGGACAAGAGACCCAGTACTTC
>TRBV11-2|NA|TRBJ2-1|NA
CASSLEANSLSGSSYNEQFF
TGTGCCAGCAGCTTAGAGGCGAACTCCCTTAGCGGCAGCTCCTACAATGAGCAGTTCTTC
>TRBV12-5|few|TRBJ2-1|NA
CASGLGVTYNEQFF
TGTGCTAGTGGTTTGGGGGTAACCTACAATGAGCAGTTCTTC
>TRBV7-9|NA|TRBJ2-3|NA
CASSLVKLVSADTQYF
TGTGCCAGCAGCTTAGTTAAACTAGTATCGGCAGATACGCAGTATTTT
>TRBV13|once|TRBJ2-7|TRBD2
CASSSETAGGPYEQYF
TGTGCCAGCAGCTCAGAAACAGCGGGGGGGCCCTACGAGCAGTACTTC
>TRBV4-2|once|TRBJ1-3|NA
CASSQCTGRNGNTIYF
TGTGCCAGCAGCCAATGTACAGGCCGAAATGGAAACACCATATATTTT
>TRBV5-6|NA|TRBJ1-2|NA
CASSLAWDTPNYGYTF
TGTGCCAGCAGCTTGGCCTGGGACACCCCTAACTATGGCTACACCTTC
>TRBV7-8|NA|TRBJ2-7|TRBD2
CASSPSGGLSYEQYF
TGTGCCAGCAGCCCTAGCGGGGGACTATCCTACGAGCAGTACTTC
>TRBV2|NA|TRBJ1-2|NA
CASSTRTDRTNGYTF
TGTGCCAGCAGCACGAGGACTGATAGAACCAATGGCTACACCTTC
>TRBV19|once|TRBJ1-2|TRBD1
CASSMKGTDDYGYTF
TGTGCCAGTAGTATGAAGGGGACAGACGACTATGGCTACACCTTC
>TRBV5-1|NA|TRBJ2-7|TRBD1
CASQGQGGYEQYF
TGCGCCAGCCAGGGACAGGGTGGCTACGAGCAGTACTTC
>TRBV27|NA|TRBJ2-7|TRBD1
CASSLHPGQGDGEQYF
TGTGCCAGCAGCTTACACCCGGGACAGGGGGACGGCGAGCAGTACTTC
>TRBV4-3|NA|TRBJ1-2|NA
CASSQDLRRSRIRGYGYTF
TGCGCCAGCAGCCAAGATCTCAGACGCTCAAGGATTAGGGGCTATGGCTACACCTTC
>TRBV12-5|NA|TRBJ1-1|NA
CASGSFGGTTEAFF
TGTGCTAGTGGTTCCTTCGGGGGTACGACTGAAGCTTTCTTT
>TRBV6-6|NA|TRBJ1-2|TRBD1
CASSPGTGNSYGYTF
TGTGCCAGCAGTCCCGGGACAGGGAATAGTTATGGCTACACCTTC
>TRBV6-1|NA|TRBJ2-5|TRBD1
CASIRQGFEPTQYF
TGTGCCAGCATCCGACAGGGGTTCGAGCCGACCCAGTACTTC